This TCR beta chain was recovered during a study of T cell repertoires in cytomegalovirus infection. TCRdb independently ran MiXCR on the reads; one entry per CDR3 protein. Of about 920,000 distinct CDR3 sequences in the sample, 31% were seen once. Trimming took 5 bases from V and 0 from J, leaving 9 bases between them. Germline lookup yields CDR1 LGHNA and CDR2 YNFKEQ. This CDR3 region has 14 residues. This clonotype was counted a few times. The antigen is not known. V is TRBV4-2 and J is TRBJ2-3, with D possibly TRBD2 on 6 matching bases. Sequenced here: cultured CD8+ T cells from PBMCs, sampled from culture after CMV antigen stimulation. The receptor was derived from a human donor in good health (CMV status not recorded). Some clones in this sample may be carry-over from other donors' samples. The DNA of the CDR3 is TGTGCCAGCAGCGAGGAGGGTAGCACAGATACGCAGTATTTT. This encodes CASSEEGSTDTQYF.